These T cell receptor beta chains were read from a single sample in a study of blood T cell repertoires in COVID-19. Assay: immunoSEQ multiplex PCR; the TCRdb copy retains only in-frame clones and omits some. Of about 300,000 clones in the sample, approximately 88% were seen once. Sequenced material: peripheral blood. These receptors all stem from a human donor with COVID-19, enrolled during active disease. The donor label of this sample is uncertain. Both conserved end residues are part of each CDR3. A D gene is named only where the DNA matches it firmly. Clone size appears in some rows only: once, few, many, or a class for an expanded clone.

V gene,CDR3 length,D gene,J gene,clone size,CDR3 protein,CDR3 DNA
TRBV5-8,15,TRBD2,TRBJ2-4,-,CASAREGLAKNIQYF,TGTGCCAGCGCCCGGGAGGGGCTAGCCAAAAACATTCAGTACTTC
TRBV28,17,TRBD1,TRBJ2-7,-,CASSKPPGRGFPYEQYF,TGTGCCAGCAGTAAACCCCCCGGCAGGGGGTTCCCCTACGAGCAGTACTTC
TRBV5-6,12,-,TRBJ1-1,-,CASSVPGTQAFF,TGTGCCAGCAGCGTGCCCGGGACTCAAGCTTTCTTT
TRBV7-3,13,-,TRBJ1-1,-,CASSTEPGREAFF,TGTGCCAGCAGCACCGAGCCGGGGAGGGAAGCTTTCTTT
TRBV14,13,-,TRBJ1-2,-,CASSQSGYNGYTF,TGTGCCAGCAGCCAGTCAGGGTACAATGGCTACACCTTC
TRBV27,14,TRBD2,TRBJ2-3,-,CASSFRAGGDTQYF,TGTGCCAGCAGTTTTAGGGCGGGAGGAGATACGCAGTATTTT
TRBV27,15,-,TRBJ2-5,-,CASSLSRLGAETQYF,TGTGCCAGCAGTTTATCGCGCTTGGGGGCTGAGACCCAGTACTTC
TRBV7-6,13,-,TRBJ1-1,-,CASSSVLFAEAFF,TGTGCCAGCAGCTCCGTTCTTTTCGCTGAAGCTTTCTTT
TRBV7-3,16,-,TRBJ2-2,-,CASSPRAGANTGELFF,TGTGCCAGCAGTCCCCGAGCAGGGGCGAACACCGGGGAGCTGTTTTTT
TRBV27,16,TRBD2,TRBJ2-1,-,CASSSWTSGSIDEQFF,TGTGCCAGCAGTTCCTGGACTAGCGGGAGTATCGATGAGCAGTTCTTC
TRBV7-3,14,-,TRBJ2-1,-,CASSLMASSNEQFF,TGTGCCAGCAGCTTAATGGCTAGCAGCAATGAGCAGTTCTTC
TRBV7-3,20,TRBD1,TRBJ2-2,-,CASSSLTTGTGVRGTGELFF,TGTGCCAGCAGCTCCTTAACCACCGGGACAGGGGTTCGGGGCACCGGGGAGCTGTTTTTT
TRBV7-9,15,-,TRBJ1-2,-,CASSLGPAANYGYTF,TGTGCCAGCAGCTTAGGTCCCGCAGCTAACTATGGCTACACCTTC
TRBV7-2,13,TRBD1,TRBJ2-7,-,CASSDRGRGEQYF,TGTGCCAGCAGCGACAGGGGGCGGGGCGAGCAGTACTTC
TRBV30,15,TRBD2,TRBJ2-1,-,CAWSQGLAGPNEQFF,TGTGCCTGGTCCCAGGGACTAGCGGGGCCAAATGAGCAGTTCTTC
TRBV28,15,-,TRBJ2-7,-,CASSGMRETRDEQYF,TGTGCCAGCAGTGGTATGAGGGAGACTAGGGACGAGCAGTACTTC
TRBV6-6,16,TRBD2,TRBJ2-7,once,CASSSGLADAVREQYF,TGTGCCAGCAGTTCGGGACTAGCTGACGCGGTGCGGGAGCAGTACTTC
TRBV19,14,TRBD1,TRBJ2-5,-,CASSVGQDQETQYF,TGTGCCAGTAGTGTGGGACAGGATCAAGAGACCCAGTACTTC
TRBV18,14,-,TRBJ2-1,-,CASSPSLADNEQFF,TGTGCCAGCTCACCATCCCTAGCCGACAATGAGCAGTTCTTC
TRBV10-3,14,TRBD1,TRBJ2-5,-,CAISESTGEETQYF,TGTGCCATCAGTGAGTCGACAGGGGAAGAGACCCAGTACTTC
TRBV7-2,15,-,TRBJ1-5,-,CASSLDSGDNQPQHF,TGTGCCAGCAGCTTAGATTCAGGGGACAATCAGCCCCAGCATTTT
TRBV11-2,14,-,TRBJ2-7,-,CASSTSMDVAASHF,TGTGCCAGCAGCACATCTATGGATGTGGCAGCGTCCCACTTC
TRBV6-5,15,-,TRBJ2-5,-,CASSSFGQTQETQYF,TGTGCCAGCAGTTCGTTTGGGCAGACACAAGAGACCCAGTACTTC
TRBV5-5,14,-,TRBJ2-7,-,CASSSVQVSYEQYF,TGTGCCAGCAGCTCAGTACAGGTCTCCTACGAGCAGTACTTC
TRBV9,15,TRBD1,TRBJ2-2,-,CASSAVDRETGELFF,TGTGCCAGCAGCGCCGTGGACAGGGAGACCGGGGAGCTGTTTTTT
TRBV28,15,TRBD2,TRBJ2-5,-,CASRGSGLGTETQYF,TGTGCCAGCAGGGGATCCGGACTAGGTACAGAGACCCAGTACTTC
TRBV5-4,15,TRBD2,TRBJ2-5,-,CASSPGLAGGETQYF,TGTGCCAGCAGCCCGGGACTAGCGGGAGGAGAGACCCAGTACTTC
TRBV5-6,16,TRBD1,TRBJ2-1,-,CASSWGWTGNYNEQFF,TGTGCCAGCAGCTGGGGATGGACAGGGAACTACAATGAGCAGTTCTTC